These 27 T cell receptor beta chains were all obtained from the same sample, sequenced in a study of blood T cell repertoires in COVID-19. TCRdb's table, derived via immunoSEQ multiplex PCR, lists solely in-frame clones and lacks some. The data contain about 130,000 clones, around 89% of them seen just once; the ten biggest clones take up 10%. Sequenced material: peripheral blood. These receptors were obtained from a man aged 50 to 60 with acute or convalescent COVID-19.

The chain combines TRBV28 with TRBJ1-2; 7 bases match TRBD1. V trimming: 3 bases; J trimming: 3 bases; junction bases outside the gene matches: 4. CDR1 is MDHEN, CDR2 SYDVKM, per germline. CDR3 length equals 14 residues. CDR3 coding DNA: TGTGCCAGCAGTTTCTTAGACAGGGACTATGGCTACACCTTC. This encodes CASSFLDRDYGYTF.

Comment on this clone: The sample carries other DNA sequences with the same CDR3. The chain couples TRBV7-9 to TRBJ2-3; tentatively, D is TRBD2 (5 bases). CDR3 length: 14 amino acids. V was trimmed by 4 bases and J by 3 bases, leaving 11 bases between them. Germline V CDR1 and CDR2: SEHNR, FQNEAQ (reference sequence). The CDR3 protein is CASSSSGGTDTQYF. CDR3 nucleotide sequence: TGTGCCAGCAGCTCGAGCGGAGGTACAGATACGCAGTATTTT.

In the case of this clone: One end of the junction is discordant with germline, which a read error may explain. The V call is TRBV28, the J call TRBJ1-5; TRBD1 matches 10 bases. Germline V CDR1 and CDR2: MDHEN, SYDVKM. CDR3 length: 16 amino acids. The CDR3 sequence is CVSSPWDRGGNQPQHF. The CDR3 DNA is TGTGTCAGCAGCCCCTGGGACAGGGGCGGCAATCAGCCCCAGCATTTT.

The gene calls are TRBV5-6 and TRBJ2-4; TRBD2 matches 14 bases. V lost 2 bases, J lost 3 bases, and 7 bases stayed unmatched. Germline V gene data show CDR1 as SGHDT and CDR2 as YYEEEE. This CDR3 comprises 18 residues. The CDR3 DNA follows: TGTGCCAGCAGCTTACCGGGACTAGCGGGAGAGGTCAAAAACATTCAGTACTTC. Protein sequence: CASSLPGLAGEVKNIQYF.

V usage is TRBV12-3 or TRBV12-4 and J usage is TRBJ2-1, with D uncertain. The CDR3 has 11 residues. V gave up 5 bases and J gave up 6 bases, with 5 bases separating them. The CDR3 DNA is TGTGCCAGCAGTCTTGTCAATGAGCAGTTCTTC. Its protein is CASSLVNEQFF.

The count of this clone is one. The chain carries TRBV5-6 and TRBJ2-7; 7 bases match TRBD2. Trimming took 1 base from V and 4 from J; bases not matched to a gene: 11. Germline CDR1 and CDR2: SGHDT and YYEEEE. The CDR3 totals 16 residues. This chain's CDR3 is CASSLQGEGTGYEQYF. The CDR3 bases are TGTGCCAGCAGCTTGCAAGGGGAGGGAACTGGGTACGAGCAGTACTTC.

This chain uses TRBV3-1 (or the pseudogene TRBV3-2) with TRBJ2-1; the D is unclear. The CDR3 runs 14 residues. V was shortened by 4 bases and J by 0 bases, with 7 bases between the two germline ends. CDR1 and CDR2 (germline): LGHDT, YNNKEL (reference sequence). The CDR3 protein is CASSRASSYNEQFF. CDR3 coding DNA: TGTGCCAGCAGCCGGGCCTCCTCCTACAATGAGCAGTTCTTC.

J is TRBJ1-2 and V is TRBV18; the D is unclear. Trimming removed 3 bases from V and 6 bases from J, with 8 bases in between. Germline V gene lookup returns CDR1 KGHSH and CDR2 LQKENI. The CDR3 runs to 12 residues. CDR3 coding DNA: TGTGCCAGCTCACCCCTCGGGGATGGCTACACCTTC. This codes for CASSPLGDGYTF.

The chain links TRBV3-1 (or the pseudogene TRBV3-2) to TRBJ1-2; D remains unclear. Germline loops: CDR1 LGHDT, CDR2 YNNKEL (reference sequence). This CDR3 spans 16 amino acids. V lost 4 bases and J 0 bases, leaving 15 bases between the germline ends. In DNA, the CDR3 is TGTGCCAGCAGCCCAAAAGCTAACCCGTCTAACTATGGCTACACCTTC. Residues: CASSPKANPSNYGYTF.

Only one count was recorded for this clone. The chain links TRBV21-1 to TRBJ1-5. TRBV21-1 is a pseudogene. This CDR3 is built from 14 residues. The CDR3 DNA is TGTGCCAGCGATCGACGGGGGACTGATCAGCCCCAGCATTTT. Translation gives CASDRRGTDQPQHF.

The CDR3 region is CATVPLAGDPDTQYF. Written as DNA, the CDR3 is TGTGCCACCGTTCCACTAGCGGGAGACCCAGATACGCAGTATTTT. The chain combines TRBV2 with TRBJ2-3; TRBD2 agrees at 11 bases. The trim removed 10 bases at V and 4 bases at J, leaving 10 bases unmatched. CDR1 and CDR2 from the germline V gene are SNHLY and FYNNEI. The CDR3 is 15 residues long. The complete variable domain, with remaining parts taken from reference TRBV2 and TRBJ2-3, reads EPEVTQTPSHQVTQMGQEVILRCVPISNHLYFYWYRQILGQKVEFLVSFYNNEISEKSEIFDDQFSVERPDGSNFTLKIRSTKLEDSAMYFCATVPLAGDPDTQYFGPGTRLTVL.

The rearrangement joins TRBV28 to TRBJ2-7; 7 bases are shared with TRBD1. The CDR3 runs 13 residues. Germline values: CDR1 MDHEN, CDR2 SYDVKM. Unmatched junction bases numbered 2, after V lost 6 bases and J lost 0 bases. CDR3: CASRSGGSYEQYF. CDR3 nucleotides: TGTGCCAGCAGATCAGGGGGCTCCTACGAGCAGTACTTC.

This rearrangement joins TRBV18 to TRBJ2-5, with a possible D match to TRBD1 (5 bases). Per germline, CDR1 KGHSH and CDR2 LQKENI. Trimming cost V 3 bases and J 5 bases, with 16 bases left between them. This CDR3 comprises 15 residues. The CDR3 nucleotides are TGTGCCAGCTCACCCGATTTAAGGGGCGCGGAGACCCAGTACTTC. It yields the protein CASSPDLRGAETQYF.

This chain connects TRBV7-2 to TRBJ2-2; TRBD2 matches at 7 bases. V trimming: 1 base; J trimming: 0 bases; junction bases outside the gene matches: 2. This CDR3 has 16 residues. CDR1 is SGHTA and CDR2 is FQGNSA in the germline V gene. The CDR3 bases are TGTGCCAGCAGCTTAGAAGGGAGGGCGAACACCGGGGAGCTGTTTTTT. Translating gives CASSLEGRANTGELFF.

The chain couples TRBV19 to TRBJ1-5; 8 bases match TRBD1. CDR1 and CDR2 (germline): LNHDA, SQIVND (reference sequence). The CDR3 runs 14 residues. Germline trimming cut 6 bases from V and 5 bases from J; bases unmatched to any gene: 6. DNA of the CDR3: TGTGCCAGTAGCGACCGGACAGGGCATCAGCCCCAGCATTTT. Translation: CASSDRTGHQPQHF.

The chain employs TRBV9 and TRBJ2-3; 9 nucleotides match TRBD1. Per germline, CDR1 SGDLS and CDR2 YYNGEE. The CDR3 extends over 16 amino acids. V shed 4 bases and J 5 bases; nucleotides not matched to a gene: 11. The CDR3 sequence is CASSTRDREEVDTQYF. The CDR3 DNA sequence: TGTGCCAGCAGCACCCGGGACAGGGAAGAAGTAGATACGCAGTATTTT.

The genes are TRBV27 and TRBJ2-5, with 12 bases fitting TRBD2. The V and J ends lost 7 bases and 5 bases, in that order; junction bases with no gene match: 8. The V gene's germline CDR1 is MNHEY and CDR2 SMNVEV (reference sequence). This CDR3 has 15 residues. The CDR3 protein is CASTILAGGRETQYF. CDR3 coding DNA: TGTGCCAGCACTATTCTAGCGGGGGGGCGGGAGACCCAGTACTTC.

The chain links TRBV10-1 to TRBJ2-7, with 9 bases identical to TRBD1. The germline CDR1 and CDR2 sequences are WNHNN and SYGVQD (reference sequence). The CDR3 is made up of 15 amino acids. The junction had 14 bases not matched to a gene; V was cut back by 9 bases and J by 5 bases. The CDR3 region is CASSEGGTGTHEQYF. The DNA of the CDR3 is TGCGCCAGTTCCGAGGGCGGGACAGGGACCCACGAGCAGTACTTC.

J is TRBJ1-5 and V is TRBV7-2, with unresolved D. This CDR3 has 15 amino acids. Between the trimmed V and J ends, which lost 3 bases and 4 bases, there was a span of 13 bases. The germline gives CDR1 SGHTA, CDR2 FQGNSA. CDR3 protein: CASSFSSGRNQPQHF. CDR3 sequence (DNA): TGTGCCAGCAGCTTTAGCTCGGGGAGAAATCAGCCCCAGCATTTT.

In its sample, this clone was seen a few times. The chain joins TRBV4-1 to TRBJ2-2; TRBD1 might be the D (6 bases). The CDR3 consists of 15 residues. Germline V gene lookup returns CDR1 MGHRA and CDR2 YSYEKL. V was clipped by 1 base and J by 4 bases, with 10 bases between them. The CDR3 spells CASSQGGQVTGELFF. The CDR3 nucleotides are TGCGCCAGCAGCCAAGGGGGGCAGGTCACCGGGGAGCTGTTTTTT.

The chain has TRBV28 and TRBJ1-2; 9 bases fit TRBD1. V shed 6 bases, J shed 3 bases, and the junction held 2 bases outside the gene matches. The germline V gene encodes CDR1 MDHEN and CDR2 SYDVKM. This CDR3 is built from 13 residues. In DNA, the CDR3 is TGTGCCAGCAGCAGGGACAGGGACTATGGCTACACCTTC. Translation gives CASSRDRDYGYTF.

The chain links TRBV9 to TRBJ1-6; TRBD1 matches 9 bases. V lost 3 bases and J lost 9; bases outside the gene matches: 7. This CDR3 spans 15 amino acids. In germline, CDR1 is SGDLS, CDR2 YYNGEE. CDR3 in DNA: TGTGCCAGCAGCGGAGGGACAGGGAATGGTTCACCCCTCCACTTT. Translating gives CASSGGTGNGSPLHF.

This chain connects TRBV10-3 to TRBJ1-3, with a tentative D call TRBD1 (5 bases). The CDR3 runs to 15 residues. Germline V gives CDR1 ENHRY, CDR2 SYGVKD. V lost 7 bases and J 0 bases, leaving 13 bases between the germline ends. The CDR3 nucleotides read TGTGCCATCAAAGGGGAGGGATACTCTGGAAACACCATATATTTT. It encodes CAIKGEGYSGNTIYF.

The V and J genes are TRBV7-2 and TRBJ2-7, with a possible D match to TRBD1 (6 bases). In germline, CDR1 is SGHTA, CDR2 FQGNSA. This CDR3 comprises 14 residues. V lost 4 bases, J lost 4 bases, and 14 bases lay in between. The CDR3 DNA follows: TGTGCCAGCAGCTCCAGGGGATTGGGATACGAGCAGTACTTC. Translating it yields CASSSRGLGYEQYF.

J is TRBJ1-1 and V is TRBV27, with D tentatively TRBD1 (6 bases). Per the germline V gene, CDR1 is MNHEY and CDR2 is SMNVEV (reference sequence). V was shortened by 1 base and J by 1 base, with 19 bases between the two germline ends. This CDR3 has 18 residues. The CDR3 DNA reads TGTGCCAGCAGTTTATGGTATCCCCGGACAGAACAGAACACTGAAGCTTTCTTT. The encoded protein is CASSLWYPRTEQNTEAFF.

This sequence joins TRBV9 and TRBJ1-2, with TRBD1 as a possible D gene (6 bases). V shed 0 bases and J shed 0 bases, with 15 bases lying between them. Germline V gene data show CDR1 as SGDLS and CDR2 as YYNGEE. This CDR3 comprises 17 residues. DNA of the CDR3: TGTGCCAGCAGCGTAGGGTCGGGACATCAAGCTAACTATGGCTACACCTTC. Its translation is CASSVGSGHQANYGYTF.

V usage is TRBV19 and J usage is TRBJ1-5, with D maybe TRBD1 (6 bases). V lost 4 bases and J 4 bases, leaving 17 bases between the germline ends. Germline CDR1 reads LNHDA; CDR2 reads SQIVND (reference sequence). The CDR3 loop spans 16 amino acids. CDR3 DNA sequence: TGTGCCAGTAGTACCTTTGGACAGACCAGGAATCAGCCCCAGCATTTT. Protein sequence: CASSTFGQTRNQPQHF.